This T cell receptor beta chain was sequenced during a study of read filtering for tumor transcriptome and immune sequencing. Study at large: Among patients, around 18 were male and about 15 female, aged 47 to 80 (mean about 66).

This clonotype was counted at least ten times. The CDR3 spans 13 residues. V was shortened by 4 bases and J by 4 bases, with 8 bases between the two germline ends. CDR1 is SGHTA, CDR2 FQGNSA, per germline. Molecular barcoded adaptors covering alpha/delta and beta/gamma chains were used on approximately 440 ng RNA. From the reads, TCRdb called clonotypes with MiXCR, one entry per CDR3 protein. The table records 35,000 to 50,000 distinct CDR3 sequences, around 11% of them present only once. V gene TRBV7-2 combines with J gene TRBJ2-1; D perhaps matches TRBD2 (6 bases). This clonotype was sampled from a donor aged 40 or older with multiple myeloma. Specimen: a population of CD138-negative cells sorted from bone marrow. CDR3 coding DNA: TGTGCCAGCAGCTCGGGACTGTACAATGAGCAGTTCTTC. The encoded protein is CASSSGLYNEQFF.